The 21 T cell receptor beta chains given below trace back to one sample, sequenced in a study of early T cells in non-severe SARS-CoV-2 infection. TCRdb reprocessed the 5' RACE reads via MiXCR and lists one record per CDR3 protein. There are under 65,000 distinct CDR3 sequences in the sample; about 13% occur only once, and roughly 9.3% lies in the top ten. The source material was whole blood, sampled at baseline. These receptors came from an adult who was a healthcare worker with PCR-confirmed SARS-CoV-2 infection or an uninfected control (not recorded which).

In this sample, this clonotype turned up a few times. This chain uses TRBV7-2 with TRBJ2-3, with D unresolved. The CDR3 contains 14 residues. Trimming took off 0 bases at V and 4 bases at J, with 8 bases between the two ends. Looked up from germline, CDR1 is SGHTA and CDR2 is FQGNSA. CDR3 region: CASSLAHSADTQYF. The CDR3 nucleotides read TGTGCCAGCAGCTTAGCCCACAGTGCAGATACGCAGTATTTT.

This clonotype occurred many times. The CDR3 sequence: CASSQGRGGEQFF. The DNA of the CDR3 is TGTGCCAGCAGTCAGGGCAGGGGGGGAGAGCAGTTCTTC. The chain carries TRBV6-5 and TRBJ2-1; possibly TRBD1 or TRBD2 for D (7 bases each). CDR1 is MNHEY, CDR2 SVGAGI, per germline. The CDR3 runs to 13 residues. V was pared by 5 bases and J by 10 bases, with 15 bases between.

Only a few counts were recorded for this clonotype. V usage is TRBV18 and J usage is TRBJ1-6; 9 nucleotides agree with TRBD1. Germline V gives CDR1 KGHSH, CDR2 LQKENI. This CDR3 has 15 residues. The trim removed 6 bases at V and 6 bases at J, leaving 6 bases unmatched. The CDR3 region has the DNA TGTGCCAGCTCCCACAGGGACAGGGCTAATTCACCCCTCCACTTT. Translating gives CASSHRDRANSPLHF.

In this sample, this clonotype turned up a few times. This rearrangement joins TRBV5-1 to TRBJ1-1; no clear D. The V end was cut by 4 bases, the J end by 1 base, with 11 bases between. The CDR3 extends over 14 amino acids. Germline V gives CDR1 SGHRS, CDR2 YFSETQ. The CDR3: CASSPLTSNTEAFF. The CDR3 bases are TGCGCCAGCAGCCCGCTGACATCGAACACTGAAGCTTTCTTT.

This clonotype was seen ten or more times. The chain uses TRBV4-1 and TRBJ2-5; D is unclear. Per germline, CDR1 MGHRA and CDR2 YSYEKL. CDR3 length: 14 amino acids. Trimming took 4 bases from V and 5 from J, leaving 14 bases between them. CDR3: CASSLDSVTETQYF. CDR3 nucleotide sequence: TGCGCCAGCAGCCTAGACTCGGTTACCGAGACCCAGTACTTC.

This clonotype has only a few counts. This chain uses TRBV7-9 with TRBJ1-1; D is unresolved. The CDR3 is 12 residues long. The V and J ends lost 3 bases and 4 bases respectively, with 6 bases between them. Looked up from germline, CDR1 is SEHNR and CDR2 is FQNEAQ (reference sequence). In DNA form, the CDR3 reads TGTGCCAGCAGCTTGGGATTCACTGAAGCTTTCTTT. This translates into CASSLGFTEAFF.

The table lists this clonotype with many counts. CDR3 coding DNA: TGTGCCAGCAGTTACTCAAGATCCGGGGAGCTGTTTTTT. Translation: CASSYSRSGELFF. The V call is TRBV6-5, the J call TRBJ2-2; the D is unclear. The germline CDR1 and CDR2 sequences are MNHEY and SVGAGI. The V end lost 0 bases, the J end lost 6 bases, and 5 bases lay between the germline ends. The CDR3 contains 13 residues.

The chain employs TRBV25-1 and TRBJ2-5, with D maybe TRBD1 (5 bases). CDR1 MGHDK and CDR2 SYGVNS come from the germline V gene. There are 16 residues in the CDR3. V lost 1 base, J lost 2 bases, and 14 bases lay in between. The CDR3 reads CASSEWQGLGQETQYF. The CDR3 nucleotides are TGTGCCAGCAGTGAATGGCAGGGTTTAGGGCAAGAGACCCAGTACTTC.

This clonotype was observed at least ten times. This rearrangement joins TRBV7-9 to TRBJ1-5; no clear D gene. Germline values: CDR1 SEHNR, CDR2 FQNEAQ (reference sequence). This CDR3 comprises 15 residues. V gave up 4 bases and J gave up 0 bases, with 10 bases separating them. For the CDR3, the DNA is TGTGCCAGCAGCTCGCCCGGGGTTAGCAATCAGCCCCAGCATTTT. This sequence encodes CASSSPGVSNQPQHF.

The chain employs TRBV28 and TRBJ2-7; 10 bases fit TRBD2. Germline lookup yields CDR1 MDHEN and CDR2 SYDVKM. With V trimmed by 4 bases and J by 5 bases, 11 bases remained unmatched. CDR3 size: 16 residues. CDR3 amino acids: CASSSSLAGDLNEQYF. The CDR3 DNA reads as TGTGCCAGCAGTTCGTCTCTAGCGGGGGACCTCAACGAGCAGTACTTC. Drawing the rest from reference TRBV28 and TRBJ2-7, the complete variable domain is DVKVTQSSRYLVKRTGEKVFLECVQDMDHENMFWYRQDPGLGLRLIYFSYDVKMKEKGDIPEGYSVSREKKERFSLILESASTNQTSMYLCASSSSLAGDLNEQYFGPGTRLTVT.

This clonotype was seen ten or more times. The chain is built from TRBV20-1 and TRBJ1-4; D perhaps matches TRBD1 (5 bases). The CDR3 contains 12 residues. V was pared by 3 bases and J by 4 bases, with 6 bases between. Germline-derived CDR1 and CDR2 are DFQATT and SNEGSKA (reference sequence). CDR3 sequence: CSARDINEKLFF. Here the CDR3 DNA reads TGCAGTGCTAGGGACATTAATGAAAAACTGTTTTTT.

V is TRBV5-1 and J is TRBJ2-7; D could derive from TRBD1 or TRBD2 (5 bases each). Germline-derived CDR1 and CDR2 are SGHRS and YFSETQ. Trimming pared 0 bases from V and 2 bases from J, leaving 12 bases between. The CDR3 has 15 amino acids. For the CDR3, the DNA is TGCGCCAGCAGCTTGGAGGGGACGGCACCCTACGAGCAGTACTTC. Translation gives CASSLEGTAPYEQYF.

The genes are TRBV19 and TRBJ2-3; D is uncertain. Trimming pared 4 bases from V and 4 bases from J, leaving 12 bases between. The CDR3 has 14 amino acids. Germline values: CDR1 LNHDA, CDR2 SQIVND (reference sequence). Here the CDR3 reads CASSRNRPPDTQYF. The CDR3 bases are TGTGCCAGTAGTAGAAACCGACCTCCAGATACGCAGTATTTT.

The rearrangement links TRBV11-2 to TRBJ2-7, with D possibly matching TRBD2 (6 bases). The germline gives CDR1 SGHAT, CDR2 FQNNGV. CDR3 length: 14 amino acids. The V end lost 5 bases, the J end lost 5 bases, and 16 bases lay between the germline ends. CDR3 loop: CASSARRDLNEQYF. The CDR3 DNA reads TGTGCCAGCAGCGCTAGGCGGGACCTTAACGAGCAGTACTTC.

CDR3 sequence: CASSAGAGTEAFF. The CDR3, as DNA: TGTGCCAGCAGTGCGGGCGCGGGCACTGAAGCTTTCTTT. V gene TRBV25-1 combines with J gene TRBJ1-1, with D uncertain. Germline V gives CDR1 MGHDK, CDR2 SYGVNS. V shed 4 bases and J shed 4 bases, with 10 bases lying between them. The length of the CDR3 is 13 residues.

This clonotype has a handful of counts. This chain uses TRBV6-2 or TRBV6-3 with TRBJ2-7; 7 positions agree with TRBD1. Germline lookup yields CDR1 MNHEY and CDR2 SVGEGT. The CDR3 covers 16 residues. Unmatched junction bases numbered 11, after V lost 2 bases and J lost 4 bases. The CDR3 sequence: CASSYRPWQGDYEQYF. The CDR3 DNA is TGTGCCAGCAGTTACCGTCCGTGGCAGGGGGATTACGAGCAGTACTTC.

The chain links TRBV20-1 to TRBJ2-5; D is perhaps TRBD1 (5 bases). Trimming removed 0 bases at V and 4 bases at J, with 12 bases between. Germline V lookup: CDR1 DFQATT, CDR2 SNEGSKA (reference sequence). This CDR3 is built from 14 residues. The CDR3 DNA reads as TGCAGTGCTAGAGATCGGGTCAGGGTAGAGACCCAGTACTTC. This translates into CSARDRVRVETQYF.

This clonotype was counted between two and nine times. J is TRBJ2-3 and V is TRBV7-6; 7 bases map to TRBD1. The CDR3 spans 17 residues. From germline, CDR1 is SGHVS and CDR2 FNYEAQ. V dropped 1 base and J dropped 2; count of bases not matched to a gene: 9. The chain's CDR3 is CASSLEGTETYTDTQYF. The CDR3 DNA is TGTGCCAGCAGCTTAGAAGGGACAGAAACCTACACAGATACGCAGTATTTT.

This clonotype has more than one count but fewer than ten. The chain links TRBV19 to TRBJ2-1; no clear D. Germline assignment: CDR1 LNHDA and CDR2 SQIVND (reference sequence). Trimming cost V 3 bases and J 9 bases, with 12 bases left between them. CDR3 length: 13 residues. CDR3 DNA: TGTGCCAGTAGTATTGGAGCGCGTATTGAGCAGTTCTTC. Its translation: CASSIGARIEQFF.

The table lists this clonotype with a few counts. This sequence joins TRBV7-9 and TRBJ2-3; a possible D gene is TRBD1 (6 bases). V dropped 5 bases and J dropped 14 bases, with 17 bases sitting between them. CDR1 is SEHNR and CDR2 is FQNEAQ in the germline V gene (reference sequence). The CDR3 is 12 amino acids. The chain's CDR3 is CASSIGQSMAYF. Here the CDR3 DNA reads TGTGCCAGCAGCATCGGACAGTCGATGGCGTATTTT.

The CDR3 loop is CASSEIVGGLPYEQYF. As DNA, the CDR3 is TGTGCCAGCAGTGAAATTGTTGGGGGTTTGCCCTACGAGCAGTACTTC. V and J are TRBV6-1 and TRBJ2-7; the D gene could be TRBD1 or TRBD2 (5 bases each). The CDR3 is made up of 16 amino acids. V gave up 2 bases and J gave up 2 bases, with 16 bases separating them. Germline V gives CDR1 MNHNS, CDR2 SASEGT.